Following are 17 T cell receptor beta chains from one sample sequenced in a study of human T cells and chemical hapten exposure. As for time point: patch test 2, 6 weeks after DPC sensitization. Treatment in this sample: therapeutic diphenylcyclopropenone sensitization with weekly scalp DPC. From whole blood left unfractionated, total RNA was extracted. MiXCR was run by TCRdb on the RACE reads, yielding one entry per CDR3 protein. The data contain about 42,000 distinct CDR3 sequences, approximately 9.5% of them singletons. The source material was whole blood, sampled in connection with sensitization to the hapten diphenylcyclopropenone (DPC). The source of these receptors is a woman aged 25 to 39 with alopecia areata. Some clones in this sample may be carry-over from other donors' samples.

The genes are TRBV28 and TRBJ1-6; D gene ambiguous. V was shortened by 6 bases and J by 10 bases, with 13 bases between the two germline ends. CDR1 MDHEN and CDR2 SYDVKM come from the germline V gene. The length of the CDR3 is 13 residues. Written as DNA, the CDR3 is TGTGCCAGCAGAGAAGACGGAGAGTCACCCCTCCACTTT. Translating gives CASREDGESPLHF.

This clonotype was observed a handful of times. V usage is TRBV5-4 and J usage is TRBJ2-3; possible D gene TRBD2, 6 bases. This CDR3 has 14 residues. Trimming cost V 7 bases and J 4 bases, with 16 bases left between them. In germline, CDR1 is SGHNT, CDR2 YYREEE (reference sequence). The CDR3 here is CASHMTRGADTQYF. The DNA for the CDR3 is TGTGCCAGCCATATGACTAGAGGGGCAGATACGCAGTATTTT.

This clonotype was found many times. The J gene is TRBJ2-3, the V gene TRBV5-1; the D gene is possibly TRBD2 (6 bases). The CDR3 has 15 residues. Trimming pared 2 bases from V and 4 bases from J, leaving 14 bases between. CDR1 SGHRS and CDR2 YFSETQ come from the germline V gene. Here the CDR3 reads CASSFQAGGPDTQYF. The CDR3 DNA reads as TGCGCCAGCAGCTTTCAAGCCGGGGGTCCAGATACGCAGTATTTT.

The rearrangement uses TRBV12-3 or TRBV12-4 and TRBJ2-1; D possibly matches TRBD1 or TRBD2 (6 bases each). Trimming removed 7 bases from V and 1 base from J, with 23 bases in between. CDR3 length: 18 amino acids. The chain's CDR3 is CASTHPREKGGSYNEQFF. CDR3 DNA sequence: TGTGCCAGCACCCACCCCAGGGAAAAGGGGGGTTCCTACAATGAGCAGTTCTTC.

This clonotype was counted between two and nine times. The chain links TRBV20-1 to TRBJ1-6; 9 bases line up with TRBD1. Germline V gene data show CDR1 as DFQATT and CDR2 as SNEGSKA (reference sequence). The ends lost 6 bases at V and 8 bases at J; junction bases unmatched: 5. This CDR3 comprises 13 residues. In DNA, the CDR3 is TGCAGTGCCCGGGACAGGGTGGATTCACCCCTCCACTTT. It translates to CSARDRVDSPLHF.

This chain connects TRBV20-1 to TRBJ2-7, with TRBD1 as a possible D gene (5 bases). Trimming stripped 6 bases from V and 3 bases from J, with 12 bases between. The CDR3 is 12 amino acids. Germline V gives CDR1 DFQATT, CDR2 SNEGSKA (reference sequence). This CDR3 is CSAARQGYEQYF. The CDR3 DNA reads as TGCAGTGCCGCCCGGCAGGGCTACGAGCAGTACTTC.

The chain links TRBV5-6 to TRBJ2-3; D is possibly TRBD1 or TRBD2 (5 bases each). V lost 0 bases and J 4 bases, leaving 12 bases between the germline ends. CDR1 is SGHDT and CDR2 is YYEEEE in the germline V gene. This CDR3 is 15 amino acids long. The CDR3 nucleotides read TGTGCCAGCAGCTTGGTGGGGGTCGGAGCAGATACGCAGTATTTT. Encoded protein: CASSLVGVGADTQYF. Together with reference TRBV5-6 and TRBJ2-3, the CDR3 gives the full variable domain: DAGVTQSPTHLIKTRGQQVTLRCSPKSGHDTVSWYQQALGQGPQFIFQYYEEEERQRGNFPDRFSGHQFPNYSSELNVNALLLGDSALYLCASSLVGVGADTQYFGPGTRLTVL.

This chain joins TRBV12-3 or TRBV12-4 and TRBJ1-1; 8 bases map to TRBD1. This CDR3 contains 13 residues. Trimming at V came to 3 bases and at J to 8 bases, leaving 5 bases not matched to a gene. CDR3: CASSFVQGAEAFF. The CDR3 coding sequence is TGTGCCAGCAGTTTTGTTCAGGGGGCGGAAGCTTTCTTT.

This clonotype was observed many times. The chain employs TRBV7-3 and TRBJ2-3; 9 bases are shared with TRBD2. The CDR3 is 16 amino acids. The V gene's germline CDR1 is SGHTA and CDR2 FQGTGA. Trimming cost V 0 bases and J 1 base; bases outside gene matches: 2. In nucleotides, the CDR3 is TGTGCCAGCAGCTTAACAGCGGGGGGTGGCACAGATACGCAGTATTTT. The encoded protein is CASSLTAGGGTDTQYF.

This clonotype was observed a few times. The chain is built from TRBV6-6 and TRBJ1-2, with 8 positions matching TRBD1. V lost 6 bases, J lost 4 bases, and 4 bases stayed unmatched. CDR1 is MNHNY and CDR2 is SVGAGI in the germline V gene (reference sequence). The CDR3 sequence is 13 residues long. The CDR3 nucleotides are TGTGCCAGCAGCGGACAGGGAACCTATGGCTACACCTTC. Translation gives CASSGQGTYGYTF.

This clonotype was detected many times. This chain connects TRBV7-2 to TRBJ1-2; D is perhaps TRBD1 (5 bases). The CDR3 length is 15 residues. V was shortened by 7 bases and J by 4 bases, with 19 bases between the two germline ends. Germline-derived CDR1 and CDR2 are SGHTA and FQGNSA. In DNA, the CDR3 is TGTGCCAGCAACCTGAATGGGGGTCGGGGCTATGGCTACACCTTC. The encoded protein is CASNLNGGRGYGYTF.

In its sample, this clonotype was seen many times. The chain links TRBV21-1 to TRBJ1-1; the D call in the table, TRBD1, was not verified against the DNA. TRBV21-1 is recorded as a pseudogene. The CDR3 totals 19 residues. CDR3 loop: CASSKIGSGRDRGNTEAFF. CDR3 nucleotides: TGTGCCAGCAGCAAGATAGGAAGCGGACGGGACAGGGGGAACACTGAAGCTTTCTTT.

This clonotype showed up just a few times. The V call is TRBV7-2, the J call TRBJ2-7; D is undetermined. The CDR3 sequence is 14 residues long. Germline V gives CDR1 SGHTA, CDR2 FQGNSA. Trimming left V 0 bases short and J 5 bases short, with 11 bases between. The CDR3 protein is CASSLAQRTNEQYF. In nucleotides, the CDR3 is TGTGCCAGCAGCTTAGCACAACGGACGAACGAGCAGTACTTC.

This sequence joins TRBV9 and TRBJ2-1; possibly TRBD1 or TRBD2 for D (5 bases each). This CDR3 is built from 16 residues. Germline CDR1 reads SGDLS; CDR2 reads YYNGEE. Trimming removed 7 bases from V and 1 base from J, with 18 bases in between. The CDR3 nucleotides read TGTGCCAGCCCGCCGGGGCCCCTTTGTTCCTACAATGAGCAGTTCTTC. This gives the protein CASPPGPLCSYNEQFF.

J is TRBJ1-1 and V is TRBV3-1, with D unresolved. The germline V gene encodes CDR1 LGHDT and CDR2 YNNKEL (reference sequence). This CDR3 contains 14 residues. V lost 3 bases and J lost 4, with 12 bases in between. CDR3 sequence (DNA): TGTGCCAGCAGCCACGGACGGCGGGGCACTGAAGCTTTCTTT. The encoded protein is CASSHGRRGTEAFF.

This clonotype was detected a few times. The chain links TRBV12-3 or TRBV12-4 to TRBJ1-5; D possibly corresponds to TRBD1 (5 bases). The CDR3 loop spans 15 amino acids. V was clipped by 0 bases and J by 7 bases, with 13 bases between them. The CDR3 spells CASSLAVGERQPQHF. The CDR3 DNA is TGTGCCAGCAGTTTAGCGGTGGGGGAACGGCAGCCCCAGCATTTT.

The sample holds many counts of this clonotype. The chain recombines TRBV2 with TRBJ2-7; 9 nucleotides align to TRBD1. The CDR3 is 15 amino acids. Unmatched junction bases numbered 8, after V lost 7 bases and J lost 1 base. Per germline, CDR1 SNHLY and CDR2 FYNNEI. CDR3 region: CASTSLGQGSYEQYF. The CDR3 DNA is TGTGCCAGCACCTCACTTGGACAGGGGTCCTACGAGCAGTACTTC.